The present T cell receptor beta chain was sequenced within a study of blood T cell repertoires in COVID-19. Overall study context: Italy, Spain and the United States were the sources of the convalescent and acute COVID-19 samples. From T cells, B-cell-depleted T cells, or PBMCs came the material, which was cDNA or gDNA.

Under the authors' procedure: Counts of nucleated cells, estimated from reference gene primer amplification, were obtained. TCRdb's table, derived via immunoSEQ multiplex PCR, lists solely in-frame clones and lacks some. The DNA was the basis for D and trimming; V, J and clone size are from that table. The repertoire holds 250,000 or so clones, with 80% to 90% as singletons. Germline loops: CDR1 MDHEN, CDR2 SYDVKM. The CDR3 runs 18 residues. With 6 bases clipped from V and 1 base from J, the junction kept 14 bases outside the gene matches. In assigning cohorts, the study relied on participant-reported clinical history.

The clonotype comes from a woman in her forties or fifties who had recovered from COVID-19. The rearrangement joins TRBV28 to TRBJ2-2, with 7 bases aligning to TRBD1. The sequencing input was PBMCs or T cells enriched from blood (not recorded which). This CDR3 is CASSITKLHRGNTGELFF. CDR3 nucleotide sequence: TGTGCCAGCAGCATAACTAAACTACACAGGGGGAACACCGGGGAGCTGTTTTTT. Variable domain in full (rest from reference TRBV28 and TRBJ2-2): DVKVTQSSRYLVKRTGEKVFLECVQDMDHENMFWYRQDPGLGLRLIYFSYDVKMKEKGDIPEGYSVSREKKERFSLILESASTNQTSMYLCASSITKLHRGNTGELFFGEGSRLTVL.